Below, 10 T cell receptor beta chains from the same sample are listed, as sequenced in a study of T cell responses to AZD1222 COVID-19 vaccine. Produced via immunoSEQ multiplex PCR; TCRdb's table is partial and in-frame only. The table has about 270,000 clones, about 94% seen once. The sample in question was peripheral blood, obtained 28 days after the second AZD1222 dose. The receptors were sampled from an adult who received the AZD1222 COVID-19 vaccine.

The chain carries TRBV7-9 and TRBJ1-1; the D gene is possibly TRBD1 (6 bases). CDR1 and CDR2 from the germline V gene are SEHNR and FQNEAQ (reference sequence). With 5 bases removed from V and 7 bases from J, the gap between germline ends came to 14 bases. This CDR3 is 13 amino acids long. CDR3 in amino acids: CASSLEGGIEAFF. DNA of the CDR3: TGTGCCAGCAGCCTAGAGGGGGGTATTGAAGCTTTCTTT.

This clone was seen a single time. This chain joins TRBV6-5 and TRBJ1-5; possible D gene TRBD1, 6 bases. Deletions cut 6 bases from V and 0 bases from J, with 12 bases between. The germline gives CDR1 MNHEY, CDR2 SVGAGI. CDR3 size: 15 residues. CDR3 protein: CASRDGGLSNQPQHF. CDR3 coding DNA: TGTGCCAGCAGGGACGGGGGGCTTAGCAATCAGCCCCAGCATTTT.

The CDR3 DNA reads as TGTGCCAGCAGCTTCGGGGCTGAAGCTTTCTTT. Protein: CASSFGAEAFF. V gene TRBV5-4 combines with J gene TRBJ1-1; D is unclear. V lost 2 bases and J 6 bases, leaving 5 bases between the germline ends. This CDR3 is built from 11 residues. Germline V gene lookup returns CDR1 SGHNT and CDR2 YYREEE (reference sequence).

This clone appeared once. This sequence joins TRBV28 and TRBJ1-2, with a possible D match to TRBD1 (6 bases). V dropped 7 bases and J dropped 1 base, with 13 bases sitting between them. Per the germline V gene, CDR1 is MDHEN and CDR2 is SYDVKM. This CDR3 contains 14 residues. The CDR3 is CASIAGGRNYGYTF. In DNA, the CDR3 is TGTGCCAGCATTGCCGGGGGGCGTAACTATGGCTACACCTTC.

The chain combines TRBV4-1 with TRBJ1-5; D ambiguous. Germline V gene sequence: CDR1 MGHRA, CDR2 YSYEKL. V lost 0 bases and J lost 3, with 9 bases in between. The CDR3 contains 15 residues. CDR3: CASSQEGFPNQPQHF. CDR3 coding DNA: TGCGCCAGCAGCCAAGAGGGGTTCCCCAATCAGCCCCAGCATTTT.

The J gene is TRBJ1-1, the V gene TRBV28, with D unresolved. Germline CDR1 is MDHEN and CDR2 is SYDVKM. V lost 5 bases, J lost 3 bases, and 13 bases lay in between. The CDR3 loop spans 14 amino acids. CDR3 bases: TGTGCCAGCAGTGACTCATATACTTACACTGAAGCTTTCTTT. It specifies CASSDSYTYTEAFF. The complete variable domain, with remaining parts taken from reference TRBV28 and TRBJ1-1, reads DVKVTQSSRYLVKRTGEKVFLECVQDMDHENMFWYRQDPGLGLRLIYFSYDVKMKEKGDIPEGYSVSREKKERFSLILESASTNQTSMYLCASSDSYTYTEAFFGQGTRLTVV.

The V call is TRBV20-1, the J call TRBJ1-2, with 7 bases fitting TRBD1. Germline CDR1 reads DFQATT; CDR2 reads SNEGSKA (reference sequence). V was clipped by 3 bases and J by 5 bases; unmatched bases: 9. The CDR3 totals 14 residues. CDR3 in amino acids: CSASTPGQPYGYTF. DNA for the CDR3: TGCAGTGCTAGTACCCCGGGACAGCCATATGGCTACACCTTC.

The chain employs TRBV28 and TRBJ1-6; 7 nucleotides agree with TRBD1. The CDR3 runs to 14 residues. V dropped 5 bases and J dropped 7; count of bases not matched to a gene: 5. Germline CDR1 reads MDHEN; CDR2 reads SYDVKM. This CDR3 reads CASSTTGLNSPLHF. In DNA, the CDR3 is TGTGCCAGCAGTACGACAGGGCTAAATTCACCCCTCCACTTT.

The chain recombines TRBV24-1 with TRBJ2-2; weak D call: TRBD2 (6 bases). Trimming removed 9 bases from V and 6 bases from J, with 10 bases in between. The germline V gene encodes CDR1 KGHDR and CDR2 SFDVKD. This CDR3 spans 12 amino acids. The CDR3 region has the DNA TGTGCCACCCTCGGGGAGGCCGGGGAGCTGTTTTTT. Amino acid sequence: CATLGEAGELFF.

The genes are TRBV6-2 or TRBV6-3 and TRBJ1-5; TRBD1 is a possible D gene (5 bases). The germline CDR1 and CDR2 sequences are MNHEY and SVGEGT. Trimming left V 1 base short and J 1 base short, with 5 bases between. CDR3 length: 14 residues. The CDR3, as DNA: TGTGCCAGCAGTTACTGGGACAGCAATCAGCCCCAGCATTTT. As protein: CASSYWDSNQPQHF.